The 9 T cell receptor beta chains in this list originate from one sample, sequenced in a study of T-cell reconstitution after alpha-beta-depleted transplantation in children. For TCRbeta, the library was prepared with unique molecular identifiers. TCRdb recomputed calls from the PCR reads with MiXCR, one row per CDR3 protein. The sample lists 200,000 to 300,000 distinct CDR3 sequences, more than 10% occurring once. Sequences were derived from PBMCs from the stem cell graft donor, sampled from the stem cell graft. The receptors originated from a human donor who donated a stem cell graft to a child with acute lymphoblastic leukemia.

This clonotype was counted at least ten times. The rearrangement joins TRBV6-5 to TRBJ2-7; tentatively, D is TRBD1 or TRBD2 (6 bases each). The CDR3 runs to 16 residues. The ends were cut back, 0 bases at V and 6 bases at J, with 18 bases in the middle. Looked up from germline, CDR1 is MNHEY and CDR2 is SVGAGI. DNA of the CDR3: TGTGCCAGCAGTTACTCGGGGGCGCGGTTCGGGGGCGAGCAGTACTTC. It translates to CASSYSGARFGGEQYF.

This clonotype was observed many times. At one end the junction does not follow the germline gene, possibly because of a read error. The CDR3 bases are TGTGCTAGCAGCTTCCTCCCGGCCGGGGAGCTGTTTTTT. Translation: CASSFLPAGELFF. The chain combines TRBV7-7 with TRBJ2-2, with unresolved D. The CDR3 has 13 amino acids. Germline V CDR1 and CDR2: SSHAT, FNYEAQ (reference sequence).

This clonotype was seen at least ten times. This chain connects TRBV6-5 to TRBJ1-2; D gene ambiguous. CDR1 and CDR2 (germline): MNHEY, SVGAGI. Trimming shortened V by 5 bases and J by 8 bases, and 18 bases separated the two germline ends. The CDR3 has 14 amino acids. The CDR3 is CASSPVSSAQGYTF. The CDR3 region has the DNA TGTGCCAGCAGTCCCGTATCCTCGGCGCAAGGCTACACCTTC.

The chain combines TRBV5-1 with TRBJ2-3; 8 bases fit TRBD2. This CDR3 is 16 amino acids long. The germline V gene has CDR1 SGHRS and CDR2 YFSETQ. The V segment lost 4 bases and the J segment 3 bases; nucleotides outside the gene matches: 10. The CDR3 protein is CASSPIGGGETDTQYF. The CDR3 DNA follows: TGCGCCAGCAGCCCAATCGGGGGGGGCGAGACAGATACGCAGTATTTT.

This clonotype was counted at least ten times. The V gene is TRBV12-3 or TRBV12-4, the J gene TRBJ1-6, with D uncertain. CDR3 length equals 15 residues. The V and J ends lost 5 bases and 8 bases respectively, with 16 bases between them. Written as DNA, the CDR3 is TGTGCCAGCAGTCCCCTGGGCAGTTGGGATTCACCCCTCCACTTT. Amino acid sequence: CASSPLGSWDSPLHF.

This clonotype was observed many times. The gene calls are TRBV12-3 or TRBV12-4 and TRBJ1-1, with 7 bases that match TRBD1. The length of the CDR3 is 14 residues. V lost 8 bases to trimming and J lost 0 bases; unmatched junction nucleotides: 6. The CDR3 nucleotides read TGTGCCAGCGGCCCTCAGGGGGTGAACACTGAAGCTTTCTTT. Translation gives CASGPQGVNTEAFF.

Regarding this clonotype: A read error may be the cause here, since a much bigger clone is one base away. The CDR3 does not end in the conserved phenylalanine or tryptophan, so this is likely a read error. The chain uses TRBV7-2 and TRBJ2-7; 11 nucleotides align to TRBD2. The J segment lost 2 bases and the V segment lost 2 bases, leaving 5 bases of the junction unmatched. This CDR3 is 16 amino acids long. CDR1 is SGHTA and CDR2 is FQGNSA in the germline V gene. Here the CDR3 DNA reads TGTGCCAGCAGCTTAAGTGAGACTAGCGGGGCCTACGAGCAGTACTTG. Its protein is CASSLSETSGAYEQYL.

This clonotype was detected many times. In DNA form, the CDR3 reads TGTGCCAGCAGTACTCCGAGACTAGCGAGCCTCGGGGAGCTGTTTTTT. This encodes CASSTPRLASLGELFF. The chain recombines TRBV6-2 or TRBV6-3 with TRBJ2-2; 8 bases align to TRBD2. V was clipped by 5 bases and J by 7 bases; unmatched bases: 12. Germline assignment: CDR1 MNHEY and CDR2 SVGEGT. The CDR3 is made up of 16 amino acids.

This clonotype was seen at least ten times. The V call is TRBV6-5, the J call TRBJ1-1, with 7 bases identical to TRBD1. CDR3 length equals 17 residues. Germline V gene lookup returns CDR1 MNHEY and CDR2 SVGAGI. Trimming removed 2 bases from V and 3 bases from J; junction bases left unmatched: 12. This chain's CDR3 is CASSYNRGGITDTEAFF. CDR3 DNA: TGTGCCAGCAGTTACAACAGGGGAGGGATAACTGACACTGAAGCTTTCTTT.